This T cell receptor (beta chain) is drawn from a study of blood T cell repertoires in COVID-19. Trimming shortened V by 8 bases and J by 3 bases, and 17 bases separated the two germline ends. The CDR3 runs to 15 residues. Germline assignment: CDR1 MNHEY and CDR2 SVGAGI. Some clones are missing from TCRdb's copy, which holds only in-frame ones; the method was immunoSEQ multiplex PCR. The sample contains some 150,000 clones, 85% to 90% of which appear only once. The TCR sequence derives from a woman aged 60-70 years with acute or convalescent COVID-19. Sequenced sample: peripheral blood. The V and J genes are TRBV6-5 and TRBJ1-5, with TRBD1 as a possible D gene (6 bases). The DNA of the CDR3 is TGTGCCAGCGCCATGTCCGACAGGTTCAATCAGCCCCAGCATTTT. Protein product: CASAMSDRFNQPQHF.